Included here is one TCR beta chain sequence, with context. As yet, its antigen is unknown. Sequenced by immunoSEQ multiplex PCR; TCRdb stores in-frame clones only, minus some. Among 45,000 to 65,000 clones, approximately 84% were seen once, and the ten largest hold about 12%. This sample stems from a study of OX40 agonist ivuxolimab in advanced cancers. Across the whole study: The eligibility criteria allowed prior anti-PD-1, anti-PD-L1 or anti-CTLA-4 therapy, and around 40% had some.

Study-wide results and limits: Doses of 0.1 to 3.0 mg/kg were accompanied by clonal expansion of CD4+ and CD8+ blood T cells by week 6. Expanded clones were, on average, more numerous among CD8+ T cells than CD4+.

The clonotype originates from an adult with an advanced solid tumor such as melanoma, head and neck, liver or kidney cancer. The sample here was CD4+ or CD8+ T cells sorted from blood, taken in a trial of the OX40 agonist ivuxolimab.

The CDR3 bases are TGTGCCTGGAGCCCACGGTCCGGGGGTGGTTATAGCAATCAGCCCCAGCATTTT. Its protein is CAWSPRSGGGYSNQPQHF. This chain connects TRBV30 to TRBJ1-5; a weak D match, TRBD1 (5 bases). The CDR3 contains 18 residues. With 3 bases removed from V and 0 bases from J, the gap between germline ends came to 21 bases. Germline lookup yields CDR1 GTSNPN and CDR2 SVGIG (reference sequence).